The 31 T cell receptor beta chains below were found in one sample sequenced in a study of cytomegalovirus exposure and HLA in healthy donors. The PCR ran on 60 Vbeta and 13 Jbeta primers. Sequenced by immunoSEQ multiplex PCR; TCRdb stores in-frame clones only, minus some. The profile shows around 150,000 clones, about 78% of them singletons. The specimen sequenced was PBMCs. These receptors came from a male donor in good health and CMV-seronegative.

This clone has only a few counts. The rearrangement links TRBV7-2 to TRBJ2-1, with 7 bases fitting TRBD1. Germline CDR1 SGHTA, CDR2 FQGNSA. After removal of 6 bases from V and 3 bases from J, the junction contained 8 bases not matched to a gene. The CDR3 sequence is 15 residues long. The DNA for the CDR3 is TGTGCCAGCAGTTTCCGGACAGGCGGCTACAATGAGCAGTTCTTC. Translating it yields CASSFRTGGYNEQFF.

The CDR3 coding sequence is TGCGCCAGCAGCTCGACAGGGGATAGTGGCACTGAAGCTTTCTTT. Protein: CASSSTGDSGTEAFF. This chain joins TRBV5-1 and TRBJ1-1; 8 bases agree with TRBD1. Per germline, CDR1 SGHRS and CDR2 YFSETQ. This CDR3 is 15 amino acids long. The V and J ends lost 3 bases and 4 bases, in that order; junction bases with no gene match: 8.

CDR3 amino acids: CASTKSQGKDYNEQFF. CDR3 nucleotides: TGTGCCAGCACCAAATCCCAGGGGAAGGACTACAATGAGCAGTTCTTC. The chain combines TRBV6-6 with TRBJ2-1, with a tentative D call TRBD1 (6 bases). CDR1 is MNHNY and CDR2 is SVGAGI in the germline V gene (reference sequence). CDR3 length: 16 residues. V was cut by 7 bases and J by 3 bases, with 19 bases left in between.

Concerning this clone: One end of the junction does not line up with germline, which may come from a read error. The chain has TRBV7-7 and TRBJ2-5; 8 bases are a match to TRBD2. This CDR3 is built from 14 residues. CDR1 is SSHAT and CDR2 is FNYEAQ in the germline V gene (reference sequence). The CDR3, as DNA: TGTGCTAGCAGTCCTAACGGGGGGGGAGAGACCCAGTACTTC. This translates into CASSPNGGGETQYF.

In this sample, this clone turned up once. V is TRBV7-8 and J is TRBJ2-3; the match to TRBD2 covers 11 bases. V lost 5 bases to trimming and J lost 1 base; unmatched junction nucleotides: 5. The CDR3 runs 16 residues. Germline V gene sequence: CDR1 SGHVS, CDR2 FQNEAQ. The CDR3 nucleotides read TGTGCCAGCAGCGGACTAGCGGGCGTCGGCACAGATACGCAGTATTTT. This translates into CASSGLAGVGTDTQYF.

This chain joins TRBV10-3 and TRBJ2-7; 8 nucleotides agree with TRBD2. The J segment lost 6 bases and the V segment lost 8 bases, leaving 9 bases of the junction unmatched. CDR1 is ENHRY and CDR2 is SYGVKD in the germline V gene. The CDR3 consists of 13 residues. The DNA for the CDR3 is TGTGCCATCTGGGACCCAGCGGGAGTCGAGCAGTACTTC. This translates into CAIWDPAGVEQYF.

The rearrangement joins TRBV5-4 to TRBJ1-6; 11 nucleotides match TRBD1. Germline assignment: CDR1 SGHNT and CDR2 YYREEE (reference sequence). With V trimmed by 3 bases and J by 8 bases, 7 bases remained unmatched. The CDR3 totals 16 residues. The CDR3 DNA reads TGTGCCAGCAGCTCCGCACCGGGACAGGGGGATTCACCCCTCCACTTT. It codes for CASSSAPGQGDSPLHF.

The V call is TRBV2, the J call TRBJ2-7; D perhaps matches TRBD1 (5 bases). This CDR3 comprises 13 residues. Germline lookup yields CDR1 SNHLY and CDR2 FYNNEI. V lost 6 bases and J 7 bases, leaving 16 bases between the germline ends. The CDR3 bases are TGTGCCAGCAGAGTAGGGCAGGGATGGGAGCAGTACTTC. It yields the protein CASRVGQGWEQYF.

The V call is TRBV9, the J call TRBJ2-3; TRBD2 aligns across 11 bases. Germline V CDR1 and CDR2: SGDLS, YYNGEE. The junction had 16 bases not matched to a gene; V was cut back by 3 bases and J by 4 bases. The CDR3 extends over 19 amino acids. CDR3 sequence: CASSAPLGRTSGSADTQYF. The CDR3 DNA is TGTGCCAGCAGCGCCCCCCTGGGGCGAACTAGCGGGAGCGCAGATACGCAGTATTTT.

The CDR3 protein is CASSSLPTGLETQYF. The CDR3, as DNA: TGTGCCAGTAGTAGTCTTCCGACGGGACTAGAGACCCAGTACTTC. The chain combines TRBV19 with TRBJ2-5; tentatively, D is TRBD2 (6 bases). Trimming stripped 4 bases from V and 4 bases from J, with 16 bases between. The CDR3 contains 15 residues. Germline CDR1 LNHDA, CDR2 SQIVND (reference sequence).

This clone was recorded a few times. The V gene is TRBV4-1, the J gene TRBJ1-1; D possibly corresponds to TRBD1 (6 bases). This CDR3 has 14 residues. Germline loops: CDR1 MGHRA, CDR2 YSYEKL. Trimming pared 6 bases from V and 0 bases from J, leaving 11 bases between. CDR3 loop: CASRNRALNTEAFF. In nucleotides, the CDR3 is TGCGCCAGCAGAAACAGGGCTTTGAACACTGAAGCTTTCTTT.

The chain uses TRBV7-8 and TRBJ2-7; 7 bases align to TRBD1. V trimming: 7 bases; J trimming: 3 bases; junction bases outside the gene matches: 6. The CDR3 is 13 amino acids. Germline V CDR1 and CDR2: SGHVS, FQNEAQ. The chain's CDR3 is CASTPDRFYEQYF. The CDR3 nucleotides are TGTGCCAGCACCCCGGACAGGTTCTACGAGCAGTACTTC. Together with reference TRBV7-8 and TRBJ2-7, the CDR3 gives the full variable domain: GAGVSQSPRYKVAKRGQDVALRCDPISGHVSLFWYQQALGQGPEFLTYFQNEAQLDKSGLPSDRFFAERPEGSVSTLKIQRTQQEDSAVYLCASTPDRFYEQYFGPGTRLTVT.

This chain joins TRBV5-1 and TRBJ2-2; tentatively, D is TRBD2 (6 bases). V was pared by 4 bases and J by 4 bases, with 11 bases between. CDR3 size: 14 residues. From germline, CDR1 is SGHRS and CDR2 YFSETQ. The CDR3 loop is CASSGTLSTGELFF. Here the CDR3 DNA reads TGCGCCAGCAGCGGGACTCTGAGCACCGGGGAGCTGTTTTTT.

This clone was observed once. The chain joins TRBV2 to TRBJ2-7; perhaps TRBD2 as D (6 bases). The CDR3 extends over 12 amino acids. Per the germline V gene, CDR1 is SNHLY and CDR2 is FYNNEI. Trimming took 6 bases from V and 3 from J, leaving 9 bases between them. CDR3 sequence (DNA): TGTGCCAGCAGCTCGGGACTCTACGAGCAGTACTTC. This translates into CASSSGLYEQYF.

In DNA, the CDR3 is TGCGCCAGCAGCCCCGGGACAGGGGTGATCAACACTGAAGCTTTCTTT. Protein product: CASSPGTGVINTEAFF. This rearrangement joins TRBV5-1 to TRBJ1-1; 10 nucleotides agree with TRBD1. Germline-derived CDR1 and CDR2 are SGHRS and YFSETQ. The CDR3 loop spans 16 amino acids. V lost 4 bases to trimming and J lost 2 bases; unmatched junction nucleotides: 8. The variable domain in full, with the rest retrieved from reference TRBV5-1 and TRBJ1-1, is KAGVTQTPRYLIKTRGQQVTLSCSPISGHRSVSWYQQTPGQGLQFLFEYFSETQRNKGNFPGRFSGRQFSNSRSEMNVSTLELGDSALYLCASSPGTGVINTEAFFGQGTRLTVV.

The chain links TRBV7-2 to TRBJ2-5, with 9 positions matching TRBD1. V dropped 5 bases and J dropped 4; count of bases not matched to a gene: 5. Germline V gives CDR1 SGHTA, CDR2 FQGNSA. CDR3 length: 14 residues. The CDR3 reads CASSPRDRAETQYF. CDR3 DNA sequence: TGTGCCAGCAGCCCCCGGGACAGGGCAGAGACCCAGTACTTC.

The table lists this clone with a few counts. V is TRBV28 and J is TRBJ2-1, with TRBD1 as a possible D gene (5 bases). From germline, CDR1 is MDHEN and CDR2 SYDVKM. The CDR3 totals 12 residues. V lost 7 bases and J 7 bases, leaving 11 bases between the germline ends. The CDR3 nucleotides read TGTGCCAGCACCCAAGGGGATAATGAGCAGTTCTTC. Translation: CASTQGDNEQFF.

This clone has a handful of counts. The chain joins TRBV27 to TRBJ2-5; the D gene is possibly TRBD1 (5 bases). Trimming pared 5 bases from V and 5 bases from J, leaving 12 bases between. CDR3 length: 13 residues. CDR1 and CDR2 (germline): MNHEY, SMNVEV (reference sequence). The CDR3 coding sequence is TGTGCCAGCAGTCCTCCTGGGGCGGAGACCCAGTACTTC. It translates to CASSPPGAETQYF.

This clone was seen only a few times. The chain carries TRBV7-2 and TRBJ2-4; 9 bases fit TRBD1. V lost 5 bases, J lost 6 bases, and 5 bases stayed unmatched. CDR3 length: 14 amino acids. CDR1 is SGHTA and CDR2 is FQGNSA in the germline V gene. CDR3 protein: CASSVGQGRNIQYF. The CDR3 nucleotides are TGTGCCAGCAGCGTAGGACAGGGGAGAAACATTCAGTACTTC.

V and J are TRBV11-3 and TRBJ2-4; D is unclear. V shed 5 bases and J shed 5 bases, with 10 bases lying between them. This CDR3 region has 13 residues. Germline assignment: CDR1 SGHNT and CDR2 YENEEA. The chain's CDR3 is CASSRPSENIQYF. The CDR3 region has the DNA TGTGCCAGCAGCCGACCCAGCGAAAACATTCAGTACTTC.

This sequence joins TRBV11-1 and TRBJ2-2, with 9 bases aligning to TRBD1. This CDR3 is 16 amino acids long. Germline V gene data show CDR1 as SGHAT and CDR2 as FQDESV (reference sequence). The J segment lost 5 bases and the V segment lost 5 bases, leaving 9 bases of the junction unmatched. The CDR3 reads CASSNWGQGGTGELFF. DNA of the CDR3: TGTGCCAGCAGCAACTGGGGACAGGGAGGAACCGGGGAGCTGTTTTTT.

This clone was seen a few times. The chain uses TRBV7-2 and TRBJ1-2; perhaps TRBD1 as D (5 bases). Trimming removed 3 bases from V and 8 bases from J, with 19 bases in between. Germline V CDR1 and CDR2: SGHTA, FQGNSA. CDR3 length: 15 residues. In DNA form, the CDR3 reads TGTGCCAGCAGCTTCTCCCCAGCAGGGAAGACGGGCTACACCTTC. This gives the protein CASSFSPAGKTGYTF.

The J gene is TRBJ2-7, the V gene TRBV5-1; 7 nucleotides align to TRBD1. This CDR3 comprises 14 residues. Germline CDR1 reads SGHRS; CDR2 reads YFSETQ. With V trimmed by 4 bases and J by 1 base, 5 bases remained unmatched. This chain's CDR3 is CASSRTGPSYEQYF. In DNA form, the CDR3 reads TGCGCCAGCAGCAGGACAGGACCATCCTACGAGCAGTACTTC.

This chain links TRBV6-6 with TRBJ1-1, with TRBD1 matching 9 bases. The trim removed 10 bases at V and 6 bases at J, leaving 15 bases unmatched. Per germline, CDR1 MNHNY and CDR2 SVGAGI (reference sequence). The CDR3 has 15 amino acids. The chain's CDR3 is CATTPPGQGSAEAFF. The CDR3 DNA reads TGTGCCACCACACCTCCGGGACAGGGTTCAGCTGAAGCTTTCTTT.

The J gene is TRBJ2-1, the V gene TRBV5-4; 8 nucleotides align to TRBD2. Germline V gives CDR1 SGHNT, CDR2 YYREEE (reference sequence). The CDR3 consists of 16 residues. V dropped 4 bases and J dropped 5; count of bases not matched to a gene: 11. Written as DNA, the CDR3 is TGTGCCAGCAGCCGGGAGTGGACTAGCCTAAACAATGAGCAGTTCTTC. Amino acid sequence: CASSREWTSLNNEQFF. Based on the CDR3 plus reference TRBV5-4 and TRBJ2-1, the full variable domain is ETGVTQSPTHLIKTRGQQVTLRCSSQSGHNTVSWYQQALGQGPQFIFQYYREEENGRGNFPPRFSGLQFPNYSSELNVNALELDDSALYLCASSREWTSLNNEQFFGPGTRLTVL.

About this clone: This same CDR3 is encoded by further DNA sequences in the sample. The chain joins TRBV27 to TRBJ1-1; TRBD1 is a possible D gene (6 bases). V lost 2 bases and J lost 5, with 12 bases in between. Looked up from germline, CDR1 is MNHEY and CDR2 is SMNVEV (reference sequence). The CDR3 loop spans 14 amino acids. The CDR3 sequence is CASSLRGYGTEAFF. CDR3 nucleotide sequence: TGTGCCAGCAGTTTAAGGGGGTATGGGACTGAAGCTTTCTTT.

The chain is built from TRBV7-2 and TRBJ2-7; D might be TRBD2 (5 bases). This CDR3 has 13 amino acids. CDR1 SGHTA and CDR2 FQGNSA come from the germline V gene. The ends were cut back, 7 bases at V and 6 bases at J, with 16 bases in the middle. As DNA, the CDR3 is TGTGCCAGCAACCCTCGGGGAACGGGCGAGCAGTACTTC. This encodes CASNPRGTGEQYF.

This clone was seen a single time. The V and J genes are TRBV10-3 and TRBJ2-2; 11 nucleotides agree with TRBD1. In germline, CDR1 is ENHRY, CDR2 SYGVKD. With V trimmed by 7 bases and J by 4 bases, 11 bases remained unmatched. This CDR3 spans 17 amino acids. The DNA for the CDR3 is TGTGCCATCACTAAGGGACAGGGGGGAGGAAGCACCGGGGAGCTGTTTTTT. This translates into CAITKGQGGGSTGELFF.

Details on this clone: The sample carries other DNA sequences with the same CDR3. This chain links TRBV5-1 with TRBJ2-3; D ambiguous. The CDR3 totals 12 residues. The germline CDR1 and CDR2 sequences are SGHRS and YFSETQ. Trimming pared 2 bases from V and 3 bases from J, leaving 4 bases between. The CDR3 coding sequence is TGCGCCAGCAGCTTTAATACAGATACGCAGTATTTT. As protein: CASSFNTDTQYF.

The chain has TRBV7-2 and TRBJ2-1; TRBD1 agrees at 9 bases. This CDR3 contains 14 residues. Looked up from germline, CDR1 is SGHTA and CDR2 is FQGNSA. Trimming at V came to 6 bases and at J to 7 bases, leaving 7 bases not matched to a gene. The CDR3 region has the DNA TGTGCCAGCAGGAGGACAGGGGCTCTAAATGAGCAGTTCTTC. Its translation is CASRRTGALNEQFF.

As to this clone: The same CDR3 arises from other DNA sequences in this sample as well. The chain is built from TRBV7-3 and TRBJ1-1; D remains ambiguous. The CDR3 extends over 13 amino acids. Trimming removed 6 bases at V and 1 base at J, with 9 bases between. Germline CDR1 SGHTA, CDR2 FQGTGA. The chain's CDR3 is CASSLTPNTEAFF. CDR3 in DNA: TGTGCCAGCAGTCTTACACCGAACACTGAAGCTTTCTTT.